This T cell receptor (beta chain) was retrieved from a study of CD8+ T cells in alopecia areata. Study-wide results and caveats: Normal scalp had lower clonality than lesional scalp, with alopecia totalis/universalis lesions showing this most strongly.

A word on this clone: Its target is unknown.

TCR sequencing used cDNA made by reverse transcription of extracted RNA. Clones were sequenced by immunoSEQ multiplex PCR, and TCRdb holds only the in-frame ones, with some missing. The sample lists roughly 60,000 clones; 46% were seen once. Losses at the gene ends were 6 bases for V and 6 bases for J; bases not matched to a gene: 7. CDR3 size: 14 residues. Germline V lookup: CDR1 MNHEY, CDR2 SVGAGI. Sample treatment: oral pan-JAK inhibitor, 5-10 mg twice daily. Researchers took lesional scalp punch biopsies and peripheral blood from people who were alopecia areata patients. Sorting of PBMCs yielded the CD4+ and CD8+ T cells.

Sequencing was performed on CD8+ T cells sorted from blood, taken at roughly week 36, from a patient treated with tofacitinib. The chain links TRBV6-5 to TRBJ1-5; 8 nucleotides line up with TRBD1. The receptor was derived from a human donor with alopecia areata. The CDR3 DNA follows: TGTGCCAGCAGCCCCGGGACAGGCGGTCAGCCCCAGCATTTT. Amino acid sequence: CASSPGTGGQPQHF.